Shown below are 24 T cell receptor beta chains from a single sample sequenced in a study of shared clonotypes between healthy human individuals. Generated by immunoSEQ multiplex PCR, the TCRdb table keeps only in-frame clones and is missing some. The table lists about 2 million clones, approximately 95% of them singletons, with 0.1% to 0.15% in the top ten. The sequenced material came from naive CD4+ T cells sorted from blood. As for subset: CD45RA+ positively selected. These receptors all come from a man between 18 and 35 years old in good health.

The genes are TRBV7-6 and TRBJ2-1; D call uncertain. Germline V gene sequence: CDR1 SGHVS, CDR2 FNYEAQ. With 6 bases removed from V and 6 bases from J, the gap between germline ends came to 9 bases. CDR3 length equals 12 residues. The CDR3: CASRSSSNEQFF. The CDR3 bases are TGTGCCAGCAGATCATCGAGCAATGAGCAGTTCTTC. Full variable domain (missing parts from reference TRBV7-6 and TRBJ2-1): GAGVSQSPRYKVTKRGQDVALRCDPISGHVSLYWYRQALGQGPEFLTYFNYEAQQDKSGLPNDRFSAERPEGSISTLTIQRTEQRDSAMYRCASRSSSNEQFFGPGTRLTVL.

The chain is built from TRBV30 and TRBJ2-1; tentatively, D is TRBD1 (6 bases). This CDR3 comprises 17 residues. Trimming took off 4 bases at V and 2 bases at J, with 21 bases between the two ends. Germline V gene sequence: CDR1 GTSNPN, CDR2 SVGIG (reference sequence). The CDR3 sequence: CAWTLTGSAATYNEQFF. CDR3 in DNA: TGTGCCTGGACGCTAACAGGGTCCGCGGCCACCTACAATGAGCAGTTCTTC.

The V and J genes are TRBV7-9 and TRBJ1-5, with D perhaps TRBD1 (5 bases). The germline V and J ends were trimmed by 3 bases and 6 bases, with 12 bases remaining between them. The CDR3 extends over 14 amino acids. Per the germline V gene, CDR1 is SEHNR and CDR2 is FQNEAQ (reference sequence). The CDR3 region is CASSFGGEGQPQHF. CDR3 bases: TGTGCCAGCAGCTTCGGAGGGGAAGGTCAGCCCCAGCATTTT. Using reference TRBV7-9 and TRBJ1-5 for the parts outside the CDR3, the full variable domain is DTGVSQNPRHKITKRGQNVTFRCDPISEHNRLYWYRQTLGQGPEFLTYFQNEAQLEKSRLLSDRFSAERPKGSFSTLEIQRTEQGDSAMYLCASSFGGEGQPQHFGDGTRLSIL.

The rearrangement joins TRBV5-1 to TRBJ2-7; D is unresolved. Germline V lookup: CDR1 SGHRS, CDR2 YFSETQ. The V and J ends lost 0 bases and 3 bases respectively, with 13 bases between them. There are 15 residues in the CDR3. CDR3 residues: CASSLEPEYHYEQYF. The CDR3 DNA is TGCGCCAGCAGCTTGGAGCCGGAATATCACTACGAGCAGTACTTC.

This chain connects TRBV6-5 to TRBJ1-2; no clear D. The V end was cut by 0 bases, the J end by 7 bases, with 6 bases between. The CDR3 has 12 residues. Germline CDR1 is MNHEY and CDR2 is SVGAGI. The CDR3 nucleotides are TGTGCCAGCAGTTACTCGCCGATTGGCTACACCTTC. It yields the protein CASSYSPIGYTF.

V and J are TRBV7-2 and TRBJ2-4; D remains unclear. The V and J ends lost 5 bases and 0 bases respectively, with 8 bases between them. Germline-derived CDR1 and CDR2 are SGHTA and FQGNSA. This CDR3 spans 14 amino acids. The CDR3 nucleotides read TGTGCCAGCAGCCCCGCCGTAGCCAAAAACATTCAGTACTTC. As protein: CASSPAVAKNIQYF.

Of note for this clone: The identical CDR3 is also encoded by other nucleotide sequences in the sample. The genes are TRBV2 and TRBJ1-2; D remains unclear. This CDR3 is 13 amino acids long. Germline V CDR1 and CDR2: SNHLY, FYNNEI. Trimming stripped 1 base from V and 2 bases from J, with 5 bases between. The CDR3, as DNA: TGTGCCAGCAGTGAAGGGCGGAACTATGGCTACACCTTC. This gives the protein CASSEGRNYGYTF.

The chain carries TRBV19 and TRBJ2-3; D may match TRBD1 or TRBD2 (5 bases each). In germline, CDR1 is LNHDA, CDR2 SQIVND (reference sequence). With 4 bases removed from V and 2 bases from J, the gap between germline ends came to 13 bases. The CDR3 length is 15 residues. The CDR3 DNA reads as TGTGCCAGTAGTACGGGGCAGTACCACACAGATACGCAGTATTTT. It yields the protein CASSTGQYHTDTQYF.

V usage is TRBV7-8 and J usage is TRBJ1-5; the match to TRBD1 covers 7 bases. The V and J ends lost 1 base and 6 bases, in that order; junction bases with no gene match: 6. The V gene's germline CDR1 is SGHVS and CDR2 FQNEAQ. This CDR3 has 15 amino acids. The CDR3 here is CASSLDGPGGQPQHF. The CDR3 nucleotides read TGTGCCAGCAGCTTAGATGGGCCAGGGGGTCAGCCCCAGCATTTT.

This rearrangement joins TRBV6-1 to TRBJ1-5, with D possibly TRBD1 on 6 matching bases. Trimming stripped 2 bases from V and 3 bases from J, with 8 bases between. This CDR3 region has 14 residues. CDR1 MNHNS and CDR2 SASEGT come from the germline V gene. DNA of the CDR3: TGTGCCAGCAGTGAAAGGGACAACAATCAGCCCCAGCATTTT. It codes for CASSERDNNQPQHF.

The V call is TRBV5-1, the J call TRBJ1-4, with D uncertain. Per germline, CDR1 SGHRS and CDR2 YFSETQ. V was trimmed by 7 bases and J by 8 bases, leaving 15 bases between them. The length of the CDR3 is 13 residues. CDR3 DNA: TGCGCCAGCTCCCGTCCCCCGGAAGAAAAACTGTTTTTT. This sequence encodes CASSRPPEEKLFF.

The chain employs TRBV6-1 and TRBJ1-5; weak D call: TRBD1 (6 bases). This CDR3 contains 18 residues. CDR1 is MNHNS and CDR2 is SASEGT in the germline V gene. Trimming removed 4 bases from V and 0 bases from J, with 19 bases in between. The CDR3 loop is CASSAVRGTVDSNQPQHF. CDR3 sequence (DNA): TGTGCCAGCAGTGCGGTTAGGGGGACGGTTGATAGCAATCAGCCCCAGCATTTT.

The V gene is TRBV15, the J gene TRBJ1-5; D unresolved. The CDR3 totals 13 residues. Looked up from germline, CDR1 is LNHNV and CDR2 is YYDKDF (reference sequence). V gave up 5 bases and J gave up 4 bases, with 9 bases separating them. DNA of the CDR3: TGTGCCACCAGCCCGGATTTAAATCAGCCCCAGCATTTT. This sequence encodes CATSPDLNQPQHF. The full variable domain, in which reference TRBV15 and TRBJ1-5 provide the parts outside the CDR3, is DAMVIQNPRYQVTQFGKPVTLSCSQTLNHNVMYWYQQKSSQAPKLLFHYYDKDFNNEADTPDNFQSRRPNTSFCFLDIRSPGLGDTAMYLCATSPDLNQPQHFGDGTRLSIL.

The chain recombines TRBV27 with TRBJ2-7; TRBD1 might be the D (5 bases). Germline V gene sequence: CDR1 MNHEY, CDR2 SMNVEV (reference sequence). Trimming took 0 bases from V and 2 from J, leaving 11 bases between them. The length of the CDR3 is 15 residues. CDR3 nucleotide sequence: TGTGCCAGCAGTTTATCTTCCAGGGTCCCCTACGAGCAGTACTTC. Its translation: CASSLSSRVPYEQYF.

With regard to this clone: This may be a read error, as it is one base from a much larger clone. This same CDR3 is encoded by further DNA sequences in the sample. The chain combines TRBV7-9 with TRBJ1-1; D remains unclear. Germline V gene lookup returns CDR1 SEHNR and CDR2 FQNEAQ (reference sequence). CDR3 size: 11 residues. V was shortened by 3 bases and J by 5 bases, with 4 bases between the two germline ends. CDR3 nucleotides: TGTGCCAGCAGCTTGGGGACTGAAGCTTTCTTT. Protein product: CASSLGTEAFF.

The CDR3 reads CASATAGHQETQYF. The CDR3 region has the DNA TGTGCCAGCGCGACAGCCGGCCATCAAGAGACCCAGTACTTC. The chain links TRBV6-6 to TRBJ2-5; D is possibly TRBD1 (5 bases). The V end was cut by 8 bases, the J end by 2 bases, with 15 bases between. Looked up from germline, CDR1 is MNHNY and CDR2 is SVGAGI (reference sequence). This CDR3 has 14 residues.

The chain recombines TRBV4-3 with TRBJ2-3; a weak D match, TRBD2 (6 bases). The CDR3 has 17 residues. V lost 0 bases and J 3 bases, leaving 16 bases between the germline ends. The germline gives CDR1 LGHNA, CDR2 YSLEER. CDR3 sequence reads: CASSQEVWGVGTDTQYF. For the CDR3, the DNA is TGCGCCAGCAGCCAAGAAGTATGGGGGGTTGGGACAGATACGCAGTATTTT.

J is TRBJ2-7 and V is TRBV28; maybe TRBD1 (5 bases). The germline V and J ends were trimmed by 6 bases and 4 bases, with 25 bases remaining between them. The length of the CDR3 is 17 residues. Per the germline V gene, CDR1 is MDHEN and CDR2 is SYDVKM. The CDR3 region is CASSTHQSQGRIYEQYF. As DNA, the CDR3 is TGTGCCAGCAGCACCCACCAGTCTCAGGGTCGTATTTACGAGCAGTACTTC. Variable domain in full (rest from reference TRBV28 and TRBJ2-7): DVKVTQSSRYLVKRTGEKVFLECVQDMDHENMFWYRQDPGLGLRLIYFSYDVKMKEKGDIPEGYSVSREKKERFSLILESASTNQTSMYLCASSTHQSQGRIYEQYFGPGTRLTVT.

The chain couples TRBV5-1 to TRBJ2-1; D is undetermined. The CDR3 consists of 15 residues. Germline lookup yields CDR1 SGHRS and CDR2 YFSETQ. The V end was cut by 0 bases, the J end by 2 bases, with 9 bases between. The CDR3 DNA reads TGCGCCAGCAGCTTGGGCGGTTGGACCTACAATGAGCAGTTCTTC. Residues: CASSLGGWTYNEQFF. The full variable domain, in which reference TRBV5-1 and TRBJ2-1 provide the parts outside the CDR3, is KAGVTQTPRYLIKTRGQQVTLSCSPISGHRSVSWYQQTPGQGLQFLFEYFSETQRNKGNFPGRFSGRQFSNSRSEMNVSTLELGDSALYLCASSLGGWTYNEQFFGPGTRLTVL.

On this clone: The sample holds other DNA sequences that translate to the same CDR3. The J gene is TRBJ2-7, the V gene TRBV6-5; the D is unclear. There are 13 residues in the CDR3. Trimming cost V 4 bases and J 2 bases, with 9 bases left between them. Germline V CDR1 and CDR2: MNHEY, SVGAGI. The CDR3, as DNA: TGTGCCAGCAGTTCTGCAGCGACCTACGAGCAGTACTTC. Its protein product is CASSSAATYEQYF.

In the case of this clone: It may be a read error: a sequence one base away is much more abundant. J is TRBJ2-7 and V is TRBV2, with TRBD2 matching 14 bases. V dropped 5 bases and J dropped 4; count of bases not matched to a gene: 4. This CDR3 is 15 amino acids long. Germline CDR1 and CDR2: SNHLY and FYNNEI. CDR3 in amino acids: CASSSGTSGGYEQYF. For the CDR3, the DNA is TGTGCCAGCAGTTCCGGGACTAGCGGGGGTTACGAGCAGTACTTC. The variable domain in full, completed from reference TRBV2 and TRBJ2-7, reads EPEVTQTPSHQVTQMGQEVILRCVPISNHLYFYWYRQILGQKVEFLVSFYNNEISEKSEIFDDQFSVERPDGSNFTLKIRSTKLEDSAMYFCASSSGTSGGYEQYFGPGTRLTVT.

The chain joins TRBV30 to TRBJ2-7; 12 bases map to TRBD2. V was clipped by 3 bases and J by 8 bases; unmatched bases: 8. The CDR3 contains 14 residues. Germline V gene data show CDR1 as GTSNPN and CDR2 as SVGIG (reference sequence). The CDR3 DNA reads TGTGCCTGGAGCCCTGGACTAGCGGGAACTCAGCAGTACTTC. This codes for CAWSPGLAGTQQYF.

As concerns this clone: Other DNA sequences in the sample encode the same CDR3. The chain has TRBV4-1 and TRBJ1-4; no definite D call. The ends were cut back, 2 bases at V and 10 bases at J, with 8 bases in the middle. The CDR3 sequence is 12 residues long. The V gene's germline CDR1 is MGHRA and CDR2 YSYEKL. The CDR3 DNA sequence: TGCGCCAGCAGCCAACCCCTCGGAAAACTGTTTTTT. Its translation is CASSQPLGKLFF.

The V call is TRBV5-6, the J call TRBJ1-1; the D is unclear. Germline values: CDR1 SGHDT, CDR2 YYEEEE. This CDR3 comprises 11 residues. Trimming took 4 bases from V and 6 from J, leaving 7 bases between them. The CDR3 nucleotides are TGTGCCAGCAGCCAGGAGGCTGAAGCTTTCTTT. It yields the protein CASSQEAEAFF.